This T cell receptor (beta chain) was recorded in a study of blood T cell repertoires in COVID-19. Study-wide background: Samples taken during acute and convalescent COVID-19 were collected in the United States, Italy and Spain. From T cells, B-cell-depleted T cells, or PBMCs came the material, which was cDNA or gDNA.

Data came from immunoSEQ multiplex PCR; TCRdb stores just in-frame clones and leaves some out. The data show some 250,000 clones, approximately 85% seen once. V lost 3 bases, J lost 6 bases, and 4 bases stayed unmatched. The germline V gene encodes CDR1 MNHEY and CDR2 SVGAGI. This CDR3 spans 15 amino acids. The sequence derives from a woman in her thirties with acute or convalescent COVID-19. The chain uses TRBV6-5 and TRBJ1-6, with 8 bases matching TRBD1. Specimen: peripheral blood. CDR3 protein: CASSYRQGRNSPLHF. CDR3 coding DNA: TGTGCCAGCAGTTATCGACAGGGGCGTAATTCACCCCTCCACTTT.